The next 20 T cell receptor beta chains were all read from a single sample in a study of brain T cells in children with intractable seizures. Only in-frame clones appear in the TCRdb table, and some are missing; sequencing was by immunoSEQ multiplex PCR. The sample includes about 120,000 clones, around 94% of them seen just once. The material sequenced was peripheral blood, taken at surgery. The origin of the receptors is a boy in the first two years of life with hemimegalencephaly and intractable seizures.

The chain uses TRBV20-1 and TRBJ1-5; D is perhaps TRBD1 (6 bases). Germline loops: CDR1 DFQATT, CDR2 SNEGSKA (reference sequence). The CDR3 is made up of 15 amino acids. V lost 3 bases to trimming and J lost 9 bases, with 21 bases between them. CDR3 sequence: CSASPPGALVWPQHF. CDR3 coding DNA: TGCAGTGCTAGTCCTCCAGGGGCCCTTGTTTGGCCCCAGCATTTT.

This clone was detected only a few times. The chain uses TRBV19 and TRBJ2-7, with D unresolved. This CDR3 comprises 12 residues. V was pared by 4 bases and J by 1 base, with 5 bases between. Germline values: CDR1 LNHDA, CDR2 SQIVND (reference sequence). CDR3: CASSSLSYEQYF. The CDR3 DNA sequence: TGTGCCAGTAGTAGTTTATCCTACGAGCAGTACTTC.

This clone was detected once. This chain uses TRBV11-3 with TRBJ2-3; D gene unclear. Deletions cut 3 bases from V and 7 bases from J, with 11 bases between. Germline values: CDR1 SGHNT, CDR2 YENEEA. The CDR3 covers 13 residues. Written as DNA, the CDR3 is TGTGCCAGCAGCTTGGGCCCCCTGAATACGCAGTATTTT. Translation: CASSLGPLNTQYF.

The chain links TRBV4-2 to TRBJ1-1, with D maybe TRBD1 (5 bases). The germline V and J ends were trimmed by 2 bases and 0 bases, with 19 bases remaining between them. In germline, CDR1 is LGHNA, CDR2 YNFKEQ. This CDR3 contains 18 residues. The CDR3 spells CASSQPSGHYNLNTEAFF. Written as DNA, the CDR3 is TGTGCCAGCAGCCAACCAAGCGGACACTACAACCTGAACACTGAAGCTTTCTTT.

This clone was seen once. The CDR3 region has the DNA TGTGCCAGCAGTGCAGACAGGGCACCACAGGCTTTCTTT. It translates to CASSADRAPQAFF. This rearrangement joins TRBV2 to TRBJ1-1, with 7 bases that match TRBD1. The CDR3 length is 13 residues. The V and J ends lost 4 bases and 11 bases, in that order; junction bases with no gene match: 10. CDR1 and CDR2 (germline): SNHLY, FYNNEI.

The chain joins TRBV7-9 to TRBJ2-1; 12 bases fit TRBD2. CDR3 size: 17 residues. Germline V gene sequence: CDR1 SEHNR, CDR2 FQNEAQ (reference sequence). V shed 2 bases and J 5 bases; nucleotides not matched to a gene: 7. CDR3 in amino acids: CASSLLTTSGSHNEQFF. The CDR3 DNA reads TGTGCCAGCAGCTTACTGACGACTAGCGGGAGCCACAATGAGCAGTTCTTC. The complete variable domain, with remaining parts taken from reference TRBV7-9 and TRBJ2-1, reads DTGVSQNPRHKITKRGQNVTFRCDPISEHNRLYWYRQTLGQGPEFLTYFQNEAQLEKSRLLSDRFSAERPKGSFSTLEIQRTEQGDSAMYLCASSLLTTSGSHNEQFFGPGTRLTVL.

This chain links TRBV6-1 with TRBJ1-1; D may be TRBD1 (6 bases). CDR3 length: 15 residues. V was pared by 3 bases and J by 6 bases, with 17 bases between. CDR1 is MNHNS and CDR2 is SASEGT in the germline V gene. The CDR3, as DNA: TGTGCCAGCAGTGATGGCGGGGGGCTGAGGCCTGAAGCTTTCTTT. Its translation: CASSDGGGLRPEAFF.

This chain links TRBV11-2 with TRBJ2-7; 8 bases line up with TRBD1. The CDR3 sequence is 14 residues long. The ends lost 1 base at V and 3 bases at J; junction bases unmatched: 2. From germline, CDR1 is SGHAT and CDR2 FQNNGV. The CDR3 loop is CASSLVTGGYEQYF. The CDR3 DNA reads TGTGCCAGCAGCTTAGTCACAGGGGGCTACGAGCAGTACTTC.

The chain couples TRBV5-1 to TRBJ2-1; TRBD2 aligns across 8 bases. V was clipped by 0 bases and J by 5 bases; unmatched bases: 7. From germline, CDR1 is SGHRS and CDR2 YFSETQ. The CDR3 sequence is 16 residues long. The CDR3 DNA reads TGCGCCAGCAGCTTGGGACCGGGACTAGGGCACAATGAGCAGTTCTTC. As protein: CASSLGPGLGHNEQFF.

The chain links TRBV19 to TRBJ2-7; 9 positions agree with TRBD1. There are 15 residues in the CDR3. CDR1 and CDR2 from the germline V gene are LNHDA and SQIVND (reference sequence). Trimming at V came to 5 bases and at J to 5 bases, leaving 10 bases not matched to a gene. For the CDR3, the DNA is TGTGCCAGTAGTCTCCCGGGACAGGGATCTAACGAGCAGTACTTC. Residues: CASSLPGQGSNEQYF.

CDR3 in DNA: TGTGCCAGCAGCCAAGATCAGGTGACAGGGTCCGACGGGCAGTACTTC. It codes for CASSQDQVTGSDGQYF. The rearrangement joins TRBV4-2 to TRBJ2-7; TRBD1 aligns across 7 bases. The junction had 14 bases not matched to a gene; V was cut back by 0 bases and J by 9 bases. The CDR3 has 16 amino acids. CDR1 LGHNA and CDR2 YNFKEQ come from the germline V gene.

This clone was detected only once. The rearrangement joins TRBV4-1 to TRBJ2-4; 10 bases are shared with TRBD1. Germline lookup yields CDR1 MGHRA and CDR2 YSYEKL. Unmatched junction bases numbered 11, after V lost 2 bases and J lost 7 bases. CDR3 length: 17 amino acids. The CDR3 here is CASSQTSPGTGVNIQYF. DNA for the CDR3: TGCGCCAGCAGCCAAACTAGTCCCGGGACAGGGGTCAACATTCAGTACTTC.

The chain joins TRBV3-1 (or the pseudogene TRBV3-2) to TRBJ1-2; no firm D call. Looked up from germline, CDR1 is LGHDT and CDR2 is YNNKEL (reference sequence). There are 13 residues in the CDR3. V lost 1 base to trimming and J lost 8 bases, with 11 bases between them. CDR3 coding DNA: TGTGCCAGCAGCCAAGGAAGACCATACGGCTACACCTTC. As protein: CASSQGRPYGYTF.

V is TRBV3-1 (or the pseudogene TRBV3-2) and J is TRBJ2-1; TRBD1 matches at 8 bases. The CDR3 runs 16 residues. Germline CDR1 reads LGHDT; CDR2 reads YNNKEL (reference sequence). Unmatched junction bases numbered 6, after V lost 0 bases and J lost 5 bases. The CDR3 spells CASSQDLGQANNEQFF. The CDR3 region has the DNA TGTGCCAGCAGCCAAGATTTGGGACAGGCGAACAATGAGCAGTTCTTC.

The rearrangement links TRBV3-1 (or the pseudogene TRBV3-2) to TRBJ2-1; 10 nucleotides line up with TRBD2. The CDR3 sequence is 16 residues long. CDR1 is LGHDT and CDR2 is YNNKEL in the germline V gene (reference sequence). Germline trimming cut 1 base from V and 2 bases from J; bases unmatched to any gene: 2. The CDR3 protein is CASSQGTSGAYNEQFF. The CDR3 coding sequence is TGTGCCAGCAGCCAAGGGACTAGCGGCGCCTACAATGAGCAGTTCTTC.

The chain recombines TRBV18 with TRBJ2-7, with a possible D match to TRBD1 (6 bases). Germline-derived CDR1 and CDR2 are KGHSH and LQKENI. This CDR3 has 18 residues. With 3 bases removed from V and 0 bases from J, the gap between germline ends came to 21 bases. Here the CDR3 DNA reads TGTGCCAGCTCACCGTTAAACAGGGCTCTCTCTTCCTCCTACGAGCAGTACTTC. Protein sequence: CASSPLNRALSSSYEQYF.

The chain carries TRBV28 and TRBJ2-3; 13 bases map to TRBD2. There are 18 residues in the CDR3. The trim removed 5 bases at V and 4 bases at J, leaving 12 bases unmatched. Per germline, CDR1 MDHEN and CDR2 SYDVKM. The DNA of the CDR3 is TGTGCCAGCAGTCCTATGAGGACTAGCGGGAGTTTGGCAGATACGCAGTATTTT. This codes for CASSPMRTSGSLADTQYF.

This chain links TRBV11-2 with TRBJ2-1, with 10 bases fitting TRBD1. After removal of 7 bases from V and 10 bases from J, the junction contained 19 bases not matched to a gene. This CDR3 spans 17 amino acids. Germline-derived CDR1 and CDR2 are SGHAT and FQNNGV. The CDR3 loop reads CASKRTSGTGEIGEQFF. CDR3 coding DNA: TGTGCCAGCAAGCGAACTTCCGGGACAGGGGAAATTGGCGAGCAGTTCTTC.

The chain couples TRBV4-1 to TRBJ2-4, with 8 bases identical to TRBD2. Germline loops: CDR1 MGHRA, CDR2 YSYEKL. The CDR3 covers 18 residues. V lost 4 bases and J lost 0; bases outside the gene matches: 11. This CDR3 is CASSRGSGGVIAKNIQYF. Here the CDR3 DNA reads TGCGCCAGCAGCCGGGGAAGCGGGGGCGTTATAGCCAAAAACATTCAGTACTTC.

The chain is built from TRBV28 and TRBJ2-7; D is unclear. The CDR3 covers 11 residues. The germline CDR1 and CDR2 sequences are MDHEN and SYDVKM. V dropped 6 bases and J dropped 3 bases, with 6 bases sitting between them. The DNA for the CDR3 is TGTGCCAGCAGCCCCATCTACGAGCAGTACTTC. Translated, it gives CASSPIYEQYF.